This T cell receptor (beta chain) is from a study of T cell responses to AZD1222 COVID-19 vaccine. Some clones are missing from TCRdb's copy, which holds only in-frame ones; the method was immunoSEQ multiplex PCR. The table shows 20,000 to 30,000 clones, with 88% occurring only once. Notes on the study in general: Donors were chiefly white British, with a greater number of females, and clonal diversity was perhaps underestimated. None of the repertoires were sampled until the peak T cell response had passed. Seropositive AZD1222 recipients at baseline numbered only five to seven.

Germline CDR1 is SGHRS and CDR2 is YFSETQ. V gave up 0 bases and J gave up 2 bases, with 9 bases separating them. The CDR3 runs 15 residues. Comment on this clone: The antigen is unknown.

The receptor was derived from an adult who received the AZD1222 COVID-19 vaccine. The chain has TRBV5-1 and TRBJ1-5; TRBD1 might be the D (5 bases). This material consisted of peripheral blood, taken 28 days after the second AZD1222 dose. This chain's CDR3 is CASSLDGAGNQPQHF. The CDR3 bases are TGCGCCAGCAGCTTGGACGGGGCGGGCAATCAGCCCCAGCATTTT.